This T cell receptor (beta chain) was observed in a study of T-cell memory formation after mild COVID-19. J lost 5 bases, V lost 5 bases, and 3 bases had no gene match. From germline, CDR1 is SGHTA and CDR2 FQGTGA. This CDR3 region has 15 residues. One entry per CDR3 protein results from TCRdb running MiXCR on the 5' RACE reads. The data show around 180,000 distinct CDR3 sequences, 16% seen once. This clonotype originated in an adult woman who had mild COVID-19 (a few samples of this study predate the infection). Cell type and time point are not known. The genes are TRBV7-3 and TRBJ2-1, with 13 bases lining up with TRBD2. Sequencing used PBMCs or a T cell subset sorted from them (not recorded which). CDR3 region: CASSPLAGGHNEQFF. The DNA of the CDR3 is TGTGCCAGCAGCCCACTAGCGGGGGGGCACAATGAGCAGTTCTTC. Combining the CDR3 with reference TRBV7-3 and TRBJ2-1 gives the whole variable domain GAGVSQTPSNKVTEKGKYVELRCDPISGHTALYWYRQSLGQGPEFLIYFQGTGAADDSGLPNDRFFAVRPEGSVSTLKIQRTERGDSAVYLCASSPLAGGHNEQFFGPGTRLTVL.